Listed here is a single T cell receptor beta chain. The antigen is not known. This specimen comes from a study of T cell responses to AZD1222 COVID-19 vaccine. Regarding the study as a whole: As reported, nearly half of all spike-specific TCRs target variant regions that are unmutated. Spike-specific TCR repertoires showed rising breadth and depth after two AZD1222 doses.

Germline V lookup: CDR1 MDHEN, CDR2 SYDVKM. V lost 3 bases and J lost 11, with 13 bases in between. CDR3 length: 12 amino acids. Method: immunoSEQ multiplex PCR; TCRdb's copy keeps in-frame clones and lacks some. The sample lists 150,000 to 200,000 clones, approximately 92% occurring once. This receptor was obtained from an adult in good health. The chain couples TRBV28 to TRBJ1-1; D unclear. Sequencing used peripheral blood, obtained on day 0 of AZD1222 vaccination. This chain's CDR3 is CASSLGYVEAFF. CDR3 nucleotides: TGTGCCAGCAGTTTGGGGTATGTGGAGGCTTTCTTT.